Included here is one T cell receptor (beta chain) sequence, with context. The antigen this receptor binds is unknown. No qualities accompany the bases; no much larger clone lies one base away. V is cut back by 4 bases and J by 5 bases, with 10 bases in the junction unmatched. The CDR3 holds 17 amino acids from the cysteine to the phenylalanine. Kept here is only the CDR3 DNA, which spans 51 bases and is read in frame from base 1. CDR1 and CDR2 are drawn from the germline V gene: MGHRA, YSYEKL. This entry is derived from a study of cytomegalovirus exposure and HLA in healthy donors (dated by TCRdb to 2016 to 2017). Background for the entire study: According to an earlier analysis of 550 to 750 of the donors, some 180 million T cells yielded some 110 million unique TCR beta sequences and about 300 Gb of sequence data. An early release covering 550 to 700 HLA-typed donors comprised 250 to 350 gigabases of sequencing data and 85 million to 100 million unique TCR sequences. Of the 350 to 450 genotyped donors, 81% were placed in the genetic ancestry cluster associated with self-reported Caucasian donors. The aim of the study was to test whether cataloging public T cell receptors could identify signatures of past pathogen exposure. The study used immunosequencing to profile the T cell repertoires of about 670 subjects and linked those repertoires to cytomegalovirus serostatus. Besides the first cohort of around 670 subjects, a separate validation cohort made up of about 120 different subjects was used. The study combined high-throughput TCR immunosequencing, statistical association of individual TCRs with disease status, and machine learning to predict cytomegalovirus infection status. A later analysis re-examined previously published TCR beta repertoires from about 700 donors and added high-resolution HLA genotyping to investigate patterns of TCR occurrence. Rather than using new phenotypic data, the later analysis identified candidate immune exposures from TCR beta sequences and from how often those sequences occurred across donors. To decide whether each TCR beta V gene segment behaved as functional or pseudogenic, an earlier analysis of 587 of the donors relied on high-throughput TCR beta sequencing. Donor age, sex, ethnicity and CMV serostatus were compiled alongside the repertoire data. A later genetic analysis took genome-wide SNP genotypes for about 55% of the 666 donors and used that subset as a discovery cohort. Every repertoire in the discovery cohort had been generated on one and the same sequencing platform. HLA typing covered class I and class II loci at four-digit resolution. The number of typed donors differed by locus: about 620-640 for A, B, C, DRB1 and DQB1; 522 for DQA1; approximately 600 for DPA1; and around 450 for DPB1. Roughly five DR-DQ haplotypes were treated as single units for association and clustering because of strong linkage in the cohort. Among about 400 genotyped donors of the cohort, an average of roughly 230,000 unique TCR beta nucleotide sequences was sequenced per donor, of which 15% to 20% were non-productive. Overall results and qualifications from the work: Most TCR sequences were observed very rarely across donors, whereas some public TCRs were present in many individuals. Some 15 rarely observed V segments, including chromosome 9 orphons, were excluded from the earlier analysis of some 590 of the donors because counts were too low. In a later analysis, several top co-occurrence clusters were reported to appear linked to parvovirus B19, influenza, CMV and Epstein-Barr virus. Some IMGT-functional V segments, including TRBV6-2 and TRBV6-3, could not be distinguished by the 87-base-pair reads and were therefore excluded. In vitro tests confirmed that a few of the cytomegalovirus-associated TCR beta chains recognize cytomegalovirus antigens. The only immune exposure information available for the cohort was CMV serostatus. The sequencing pipeline was judged likely to have produced a cluster of highly shared sequence variants as a technical artifact. In a later analysis, HLA-associated TCR beta chains were found to be more clonally expanded and to have lower generation probabilities than equally common non-associated chains. An association between a missense DCLRE1C variant and V-gene and J-gene trimming of TCR beta chains was found in a later genetic analysis and replicated in an independent cohort. Presence/absence analyses assumed roughly uniform sequencing depth across donors, an assumption that may not hold. When HLA alleles, especially DR and DQ, strongly co-occurred, TCR associations were difficult to assign to individual alleles. According to a later analysis, TCR association rates differed among HLA loci, with DRB1 alleles showing the most associated TCRs and HLA-C alleles showing the fewest. A further reported finding was that TCR beta sequences accurately predicted the HLA-A and HLA-B alleles for most subjects in the first cohort. According to a later analysis, most CMV-associated TCR beta chains appeared to be HLA-restricted, and the HLA associations seemed to be driven largely by CMV exposure. According to a later genetic analysis, donors in an Asian-associated ancestry cluster had fewer N-insertions in productive TCRs than the approximately 670-donor mean. Cytomegalovirus status was reported to be diagnosed by the classifier with high specificity and sensitivity in both the original and validation cohorts. In this cohort, only TCR beta chains were sequenced, and detectable features were limited by the absence of alpha or paired-chain data. A total of 164 TCR beta chains were listed by the study as associated with cytomegalovirus. Broadly in line with IMGT annotations, most TCR beta V segments showed up in productive rearrangements about 87% or about 30% of the time in an earlier analysis of about 500 of the donors. According to the authors, the approach could potentially be generalized to other disease states and immunological phenotypes. Because some donors lacked HLA typing at each locus, the association tests relied only on the typed subset. Correlated functional status among segregating V segments might reflect linkage disequilibrium, but an unknown experimental factor could not be ruled out. In a later analysis, around 17,000 TCR beta sequences were associated with specific HLA alleles at a false discovery rate of 0.05.

In total, 630 or so healthy bone marrow donors made up the cohort. At the time of sampling, every cohort member was nominally healthy, though immune exposures that went unrecorded were likely present. The donor was CMV seropositive and was included in the group of 250 to 350 seropositive cohort members. Every donor gave a peripheral blood sample, and the peripheral blood mononuclear cells from that sample were used for TCR beta sequencing. Genomic DNA extraction from the blood cell samples was performed with the Qiagen DNeasy Blood Extraction Kit. Libraries were made using the immunoSEQ multiplex PCR assay. For the multiplex PCR, a mixture combining 60 forward primers for TCR Vbeta segments and 13 reverse primers for TCR Jbeta segments was used. The CDR3 region of rearranged TCR beta genes was amplified from genomic DNA with a multiplex PCR assay. The amplified TCR beta libraries were sequenced on the Illumina HiSeq System as 87-base-pair reads. Regarding the original processing steps: Across the 666 repertoires, a later analysis counted 75 million to 90 million unique TCR beta chains, around 11 million of which were shared by at least two donors. Raw reads were error-corrected and collapsed into unique sequences with a nearest-neighbor algorithm that merged closely related sequences to remove PCR and sequencing errors. CDR3 sequences were aligned to IMGT reference sequences to assign V, D and J gene segments. Each retained sequence needed at least a six-nucleotide match to both a V gene segment and a J gene segment. Rearrangements were classified as productive when the CDR3 lacked stop codons and remained in frame with V and J, and all other rearrangements were classified as non-productive. CDR3 was defined by IMGT convention, running from the second conserved V-encoded cysteine to the conserved J-encoded phenylalanine. Sequences without an unambiguous match to a single V gene segment were excluded from the earlier analysis of a few hundred of the donors. In an earlier analysis of approximately 500 of the donors, a V segment was called functional when productive rearrangements were above 56.7%, and segregating when the standard deviation between donors exceeded 5%. A statistical classification framework was developed to diagnose cytomegalovirus status using the catalog of TCR beta chain sequences. In a later analysis, V and J genes were assigned by comparing TCR nucleotide sequences against IMGT/GENE-DB human TR gene sequences. In a later analysis, CDR3 sequences and most-parsimonious VDJ recombination scenarios were assigned using the TCRdist pipeline. In a later analysis, every TCR beta chain was defined by the combination of its CDR3 amino acid sequence and its V-gene family, and reads without a unique V-gene family were dropped. In a later analysis, around 600 highly shared, low-generation-probability nucleotide sequences were removed to address suspected cross-contamination and a sequencing artifact. For each public chain, a later analysis derived a clonal expansion index from normalized ranks of inferred template counts within each repertoire. In a later analysis, generation probabilities were computed with a VDJ recombination model fitted to out-of-frame rearrangements, and the resulting probabilities were checked against IGoR. In a later analysis, hypergeometric tests were used to score TCR-TCR, TCR-HLA and TCR-CMV co-occurrence, with a repertoire-size bias correction applied to TCR pairs. To estimate false discovery rates, a later analysis permuted the HLA or CMV assignments 20 times. A later analysis grouped co-occurring TCRs with DBSCAN, adding TCRdist sequence similarity when clustering within HLA-allele-positive subsets. For co-occurrence clustering, repertoires with fewer than 30,000 or more than 120,000 public chains were excluded, along with five repertoires with anomalous nucleotide sharing. TCRdb took over this immuneACCESS table, retaining in-frame rearrangements with V and J assigned. Such tables are incomplete; in checked studies, under half of the missing clones stem from an unresolved V gene, and the remainder is unexplained. Clone size and the V and J calls come from that table; the DNA yielded D and trimming. The sample contains about 180,000 clones, 84% of them found a single time. The ten largest clones add up to 1% to 1.5% of the sample.

Source material: PBMCs. The clonotype comes from a girl aged 2-15 years in good health and CMV-seropositive. The V and J genes are TRBV4-1 and TRBJ2-5, with 13 bases aligning to TRBD2. The CDR3 here reads CASSLGTSGTILETQYF. The sequenced DNA is TGCGCCAGCAGCCTTGGGACTAGCGGGACAATCCTGGAGACCCAGTACTTC.